The 11 T cell receptor beta chains below all came from one sample that was sequenced in a study of T cell repertoires in cytomegalovirus infection. TCRdb reprocessed the reads with MiXCR, giving one entry per CDR3 protein. This repertoire shows fewer than 1,000,000 distinct CDR3 sequences, 31% found once; its top ten account for over 12%. These receptors lack a known antigen. The input for sequencing was cultured CD8+ T cells from PBMCs, taken from culture after CMV antigen stimulation. The source is a human donor in good health (CMV status not recorded). Some clones in this sample may be carry-over from other donors' samples.

This clonotype occurred a few times. This chain connects TRBV7-9 to TRBJ1-4; D call uncertain. Trimming shortened V by 10 bases and J by 5 bases, and 17 bases separated the two germline ends. From germline, CDR1 is SEHNR and CDR2 FQNEAQ (reference sequence). This CDR3 contains 14 residues. CDR3: CAIPQPRKNEKLFF. DNA of the CDR3: TGTGCCATCCCACAACCAAGAAAAAATGAAAAACTGTTTTTT.

CDR3 in DNA: TGTGCCAGCAGCTCACCGAGGACAGGGGGCCCGGGGGGGCAGTTCTTC. Translation: CASSSPRTGGPGGQFF. The J gene is TRBJ2-1, the V gene TRBV9, with 11 bases matching TRBD1. The germline V gene encodes CDR1 SGDLS and CDR2 YYNGEE. With V trimmed by 4 bases and J by 12 bases, 15 bases remained unmatched. The CDR3 is made up of 16 amino acids. Looking up the rest from reference TRBV9 and TRBJ2-1 gives the full variable domain: DSGVTQTPKHLITATGQRVTLRCSPRSGDLSVYWYQQSLDQGLQFLIQYYNGEERAKGNILERFSAQQFPDLHSELNLSSLELGDSALYFCASSSPRTGGPGGQFFGPGTRLTVL.

This chain links TRBV27 with TRBJ1-1; 7 nucleotides line up with TRBD1. CDR3 size: 14 residues. The V gene end was trimmed by 3 bases and the J gene end by 4 bases; junction bases not matched to a gene: 5. Germline CDR1 reads MNHEY; CDR2 reads SMNVEV (reference sequence). CDR3 amino acids: CASSFEGASTEAFF. DNA for the CDR3: TGTGCCAGCAGTTTTGAGGGGGCCAGCACTGAAGCTTTCTTT.

This chain connects TRBV27 to TRBJ2-1; D is uncertain. The CDR3 totals 17 residues. V shed 3 bases and J shed 0 bases, with 15 bases lying between them. Germline CDR1 reads MNHEY; CDR2 reads SMNVEV (reference sequence). DNA for the CDR3: TGTGCCAGCAGTTTCATAAAGGTCCCAAGCTCCTACAATGAGCAGTTCTTC. Amino acids: CASSFIKVPSSYNEQFF.

V gene TRBV6-5 combines with J gene TRBJ2-3, with TRBD2 identical over 9 bases. With V trimmed by 6 bases and J by 2 bases, 6 bases remained unmatched. Germline lookup yields CDR1 MNHEY and CDR2 SVGAGI. This CDR3 contains 15 residues. DNA for the CDR3: TGTGCCAGCAGACGACTAGCGGTGAACACAGATACGCAGTATTTT. Translation gives CASRRLAVNTDTQYF.

This chain uses TRBV7-4 with TRBJ1-4; 7 nucleotides agree with TRBD1. The V gene's germline CDR1 is SGHVT and CDR2 SQSDAQ. The CDR3 has 14 residues. Trimming at V came to 5 bases and at J to 4 bases, leaving 4 bases not matched to a gene. The CDR3 region has the DNA TGTGCCAGCAGCCACGGGACAGATAATGAAAAACTGTTTTTT. It specifies CASSHGTDNEKLFF.

The J gene is TRBJ2-3, the V gene TRBV5-1, with D perhaps matching TRBD2 (7 bases). Trimming removed 6 bases from V and 0 bases from J, with 17 bases in between. The length of the CDR3 is 16 residues. Germline assignment: CDR1 SGHRS and CDR2 YFSETQ. The CDR3 sequence: CASTDWTGGSTDTQYF. CDR3 DNA sequence: TGCGCCAGCACCGATTGGACGGGGGGCAGCACAGATACGCAGTATTTT.

The chain recombines TRBV5-1 with TRBJ2-1, with TRBD2 identical over 7 bases. Unmatched junction bases numbered 8, after V lost 0 bases and J lost 5 bases. Germline V CDR1 and CDR2: SGHRS, YFSETQ. There are 16 residues in the CDR3. DNA of the CDR3: TGCGCCAGCAGCTTGGTTTGGGGGGGGAATAACAATGAGCAGTTCTTC. Protein product: CASSLVWGGNNNEQFF.

This clonotype was detected ten times or more. This chain joins TRBV7-6 and TRBJ1-1, with 8 bases fitting TRBD1. The CDR3 consists of 16 residues. Germline V gene sequence: CDR1 SGHVS, CDR2 FNYEAQ. The V and J ends lost 3 bases and 4 bases, in that order; junction bases with no gene match: 10. The CDR3 DNA reads TGTGCCAGCAGCTTTTTACCCCAGGACAGGGTCACTGAAGCTTTCTTT. It yields the protein CASSFLPQDRVTEAFF.

This clonotype was seen many times. The gene calls are TRBV7-9 and TRBJ2-4; TRBD2 matches at 7 bases. J was trimmed by 0 bases and V by 5 bases; bases with no gene match: 4. Germline V gene lookup returns CDR1 SEHNR and CDR2 FQNEAQ (reference sequence). This CDR3 region has 15 residues. The CDR3, as DNA: TGTGCCAGCAGCGAGCTAGCGGTAGCCAAAAACATTCAGTACTTC. Translation gives CASSELAVAKNIQYF.

The rearrangement joins TRBV9 to TRBJ1-2; D is perhaps TRBD1 (5 bases). V was trimmed by 4 bases and J by 12 bases, leaving 19 bases between them. The CDR3 is made up of 13 amino acids. Germline V gene lookup returns CDR1 SGDLS and CDR2 YYNGEE. The CDR3 loop reads CASSLGGDRSDTF. In DNA form, the CDR3 reads TGTGCCAGCAGCCTTGGGGGAGACAGAAGTGACACCTTC. Full variable domain (remainder filled in from reference TRBV9 and TRBJ1-2): DSGVTQTPKHLITATGQRVTLRCSPRSGDLSVYWYQQSLDQGLQFLIQYYNGEERAKGNILERFSAQQFPDLHSELNLSSLELGDSALYFCASSLGGDRSDTFGSGTRLTVV.